This TCR beta chain emerged from a study of naive and memory T cell subsets (dated by TCRdb to the late 2010s). In terms of the full investigation: The study applied an open-source, UMI-based TCR alpha and beta sequencing pipeline to sorted naive and memory peripheral blood T cell subsets. The results of the functional CMV T cell responses matched the IgG serology results in every case. RNA was DNase-treated and reverse transcribed with TCR constant-region primers, mostly using SuperScript III. The study at large found these results: Clonotypes were defined as single alpha or beta chain sequences, not paired alpha/beta receptors. After error correction, only a single occurrence was seen for over 90% of naive TCR sequences, so much steeper abundance distributions were produced than in memory subsets. RNA-based TCR counts may be affected by expression changes linked to T cell activation and differentiation. The repertoire findings for the naive and memory subsets could not be validated against a ground truth, as none was available. In both CD4 and CD8 cells, a rise in Gini index and a fall in Shannon and inverse Simpson diversity were observed from naive through CM, EM and EMRA. TCR abundance followed a power law whose exponent differed between naive and memory subsets but was consistent across the three individuals. A few larger clonotypes were present in naive repertoires, especially CD8 naive repertoires, and these clonotypes were possibly memory cells re-expressing CD45RA.

Notes on this clonotype: Which antigen it targets is not known. Qualities for individual bases were not recorded, and no much larger clone is one base off.

Library preparation used UMI-ligation and nested PCR. The beta constant-region primer was an equimolar mix of two oligonucleotides covering both TRBC1 and TRBC2. Four rounds of PCR were used to amplify ligated cDNA, with nested alpha and beta constant-region primers being used together with the SP2 primer. A single-stranded oligonucleotide carrying the SP2 primer and a 12-nucleotide UMI was ligated to the 3' end of the cDNA by T4 RNA ligase 1. Incubation of the ligation reaction was carried out at 16 degrees C for roughly 18-24 hours. PCR2 was typically run as a SYBR Green qPCR and stopped at a predetermined threshold to prevent over-amplification. All purifications after the first were performed with Agencourt AMPure XP magnetic beads. Libraries were quantified by Qubit and checked on a TapeStation, where a main peak was expected near 650 bp. Sequencing of the pooled libraries was done on an Illumina MiSeq using v2 2x251 paired-end kits, which typically yielded about 1-2 million reads per sample. Each sample library was pooled at 4 nM, and about 5-8% PhiX was included to improve cluster recognition. On the authors' methods: FASTQ reads processed by Demultiplexor were assigned V and J genes by Decombinator through tag matching that tolerated a single base-pair mismatch. By using UMIs, Collapsinator corrected both sequencing errors and the frequency errors caused by PCR heterogeneity. TCRs were translated and CDR3s were extracted from the conserved cysteine to the FGXG phenylalanine by CDR3Translator, with non-productive sequences being flagged. Gini, Shannon entropy and inverse Simpson indices were computed after subsampling the repertoires to the same number of UMI-defined TCRs. Power-law fits to clonotype abundance distributions were performed by maximum likelihood within the linear range. On one naive CD8 sample, the pipeline and MIGEC gave similar UMI counts, unique TCR numbers and clonal distributions. In one analysis, naive TCRs also found in any memory subset of the same donor were removed from the naive repertoire. Repertoires were searched for 7,000 to 7,500 CMV-associated CDR3 sequences compiled from VDJdb and a published dataset. Using fastp at Q25 and MiXCR, TCRdb reprocessed the public reads and kept productive beta chains. Entries are consolidated by CDR3 protein sequence, retaining the most common genes and DNA. TCRdb, rather than the study authors, made the V and J calls. The sample table holds roughly 150,000 distinct CDR3 sequences, of which 22% were seen once. The biggest ten clones account for 0.11% of the sample.

Separate amplification of TCR alpha and beta chain libraries was performed from the second PCR step onward. CMV status of each donor was established by measuring IFNgamma production from CD4+ T cells after fresh PBMCs were stimulated overnight with CMV viral lysate. Miltenyi beads were used first to positively select CD4 T cells, and CD8 T cells were then positively selected from the CD4-negative fraction. Cells stained for CD3, CD4, CD8, CD45RA, CD27 and a live/dead dye were sorted on a BD Aria II into four subsets by CD45RA and CD27. A few healthy volunteers provided blood, and each donor's sample was split into CD4 and CD8 T cells and then further divided into four differentiation subsets. Approximately 0.13 L of peripheral blood was drawn per donor, and PBMC were isolated by Ficoll-Paque PLUS density-gradient centrifugation. Sorted cells were lysed in RLT buffer, after which RNA was extracted using a Qiagen RNeasy kit and stored at -80 degrees C.

The specimen sequenced was naive CD4+ T cells from blood. Explained via the paper, the cell subset or site label denotes: naive T cells, CD45RA high CD27+. The clonotype originates from a human donor in good health.

The CDR3 sequence is CAISLGVNTEAFF. The sequenced DNA is TGTGCCATCAGTCTGGGGGTAAACACTGAAGCTTTCTTT. The chain employs TRBV10-3 and TRBJ1-1; a tentative D match to TRBD1 spans 5 bases. The CDR3 numbers 13 residues from cysteine through phenylalanine. Only the CDR3 DNA is retained, 39 bases long and in frame from the first base. The germline ends are 9 bases apart after V is trimmed by 5 bases and J by 2 bases. In the germline V gene, CDR1 corresponds to ENHRY and CDR2 to SYGVKD.